One sample yielded the 28 T cell receptor beta chains listed below, sequenced in a study of T-cell reconstitution after alpha-beta-depleted transplantation in children. TCRbeta library preparation incorporated unique molecular identifiers. TCRdb re-called the PCR reads with MiXCR, one entry per CDR3 protein. This table holds around 700,000 distinct CDR3 sequences, around 12% found once. This sample comprised PBMCs, obtained before TCRalphabeta/CD19-depleted stem cell transplant. The origin of the receptors is a girl aged 2-10 years with congenital amegakaryocytic thrombocytopenia, due to receive a stem cell transplant.

This clonotype occurred many times. The chain recombines TRBV7-9 with TRBJ1-4; unclear D gene. Germline V lookup: CDR1 SEHNR, CDR2 FQNEAQ (reference sequence). The length of the CDR3 is 14 residues. Trimming took off 5 bases at V and 0 bases at J, with 7 bases between the two ends. The CDR3 spells CASSPTTTNEKLFF. DNA for the CDR3: TGTGCCAGCAGCCCCACCACAACTAATGAAAAACTGTTTTTT.

This clonotype came up many times. The rearrangement links TRBV12-3 or TRBV12-4 to TRBJ2-6; D gene uncertain. The CDR3 is 17 amino acids. V was trimmed by 4 bases and J by 2 bases, leaving 15 bases between them. The CDR3 DNA reads as TGTGCCAGCAGTTCACCCTCGCTAGTGCCTGGGGCCAACGTCCTGACTTTC. This gives the protein CASSSPSLVPGANVLTF.

The table lists this clonotype with many counts. The V gene is TRBV20-1, the J gene TRBJ1-2, with D unclear. The germline CDR1 and CDR2 sequences are DFQATT and SNEGSKA (reference sequence). Trimming shortened V by 4 bases and J by 3 bases, and 6 bases separated the two germline ends. The CDR3 runs to 11 residues. This CDR3 reads CSAIRDYGYTF. CDR3 DNA sequence: TGCAGTGCTATTAGGGACTATGGCTACACCTTC.

This clonotype was detected ten times or more. CDR3 in amino acids: CASSSTRTSGTYTGELFF. CDR3 DNA sequence: TGTGCCAGCAGCTCCACACGAACTAGCGGGACCTACACCGGGGAGCTGTTTTTT. The chain couples TRBV7-8 to TRBJ2-2, with 10 bases identical to TRBD2. This CDR3 is built from 18 residues. V gave up 4 bases and J gave up 3 bases; unmatched junction bases: 11. Germline V gene lookup returns CDR1 SGHVS and CDR2 FQNEAQ.

This clonotype came up a few times. This chain connects TRBV5-1 to TRBJ2-6; a weak D match, TRBD1 (6 bases). This CDR3 region has 17 residues. The V and J ends lost 1 base and 0 bases respectively, with 11 bases between them. CDR1 is SGHRS, CDR2 YFSETQ, per germline. DNA for the CDR3: TGCGCCAGCAGCTTGTCAGTCAGGGGCTCTGGGGCCAACGTCCTGACTTTC. Encoded protein: CASSLSVRGSGANVLTF.

This clonotype was found a few times. The chain employs TRBV6-5 and TRBJ2-1; D is possibly TRBD1 or TRBD2 (6 bases each). The CDR3 covers 13 residues. Germline-derived CDR1 and CDR2 are MNHEY and SVGAGI. The V end lost 2 bases, the J end lost 10 bases, and 12 bases lay between the germline ends. The CDR3, as DNA: TGTGCCAGCAGTTACCGGGGGCCCGGGGAGCAGTTCTTC. Its protein is CASSYRGPGEQFF.

In this sample, this clonotype turned up many times. The rearrangement links TRBV29-1 to TRBJ2-7, with TRBD2 matching over 11 bases. With V trimmed by 7 bases and J by 2 bases, 4 bases remained unmatched. The CDR3 contains 13 residues. CDR1 and CDR2 (germline): SQVTM, ANQGSEA. The CDR3 region has the DNA TGCAGCGCTGTTAGCGGGAGGGCCTACGAGCAGTACTTC. As protein: CSAVSGRAYEQYF.

This clonotype was detected only a few times. The rearrangement links TRBV4-1 to TRBJ2-2, with D unclear. CDR1 is MGHRA and CDR2 is YSYEKL in the germline V gene. The ends were cut back, 4 bases at V and 4 bases at J, with 13 bases in the middle. This CDR3 spans 15 amino acids. The DNA for the CDR3 is TGCGCCAGCAGCCCGATCATAGACGGCACCGGGGAGCTGTTTTTT. The encoded protein is CASSPIIDGTGELFF.

In its sample, this clonotype was seen many times. CDR3: CAISDENRYEQYF. As DNA, the CDR3 is TGTGCCATCAGTGATGAAAACCGCTACGAGCAGTACTTC. The gene calls are TRBV10-3 and TRBJ2-7; D uncertain. Per germline, CDR1 ENHRY and CDR2 SYGVKD. This CDR3 region has 13 residues. Trimming took 3 bases from V and 3 from J, leaving 9 bases between them.

This clonotype was found a few times. The chain employs TRBV12-3 or TRBV12-4 and TRBJ2-5, with 9 bases identical to TRBD2. With 2 bases clipped from V and 1 base from J, the junction kept 2 bases outside the gene matches. The CDR3 has 15 amino acids. CDR3: CASSLSSGIQETQYF. CDR3 DNA sequence: TGTGCCAGCAGTTTATCTAGCGGGATCCAAGAGACCCAGTACTTC.

The chain recombines TRBV20-1 with TRBJ2-1, with D uncertain. The germline V gene encodes CDR1 DFQATT and CDR2 SNEGSKA (reference sequence). The CDR3 runs 12 residues. The V end was cut by 5 bases, the J end by 0 bases, with 5 bases between. Written as DNA, the CDR3 is TGCAGTGCTGCGACCTCCTACAATGAGCAGTTCTTC. Amino acids: CSAATSYNEQFF.

This clonotype occurred many times. This chain connects TRBV20-1 to TRBJ2-7; 7 bases map to TRBD2. CDR1 is DFQATT and CDR2 is SNEGSKA in the germline V gene (reference sequence). The CDR3 loop spans 14 amino acids. Trimming took 0 bases from V and 5 from J; bases not matched to a gene: 7. The CDR3 DNA follows: TGCAGTGCTAGAGATGGGGGACTAAGCCACGAGCAGTACTTC. This codes for CSARDGGLSHEQYF.

This clonotype has at least ten counts. The CDR3 sequence: CSASLGVKNTEAFF. The CDR3 bases are TGCAGTGCGTCGCTGGGGGTGAAGAACACTGAAGCTTTCTTT. The chain carries TRBV20-1 and TRBJ1-1, with D perhaps TRBD1 (5 bases). The CDR3 totals 14 residues. Between the trimmed V and J ends, which lost 6 bases and 1 base, there was a span of 15 bases. Germline CDR1 is DFQATT and CDR2 is SNEGSKA (reference sequence).

This rearrangement joins TRBV20-1 to TRBJ2-1; 9 bases line up with TRBD2. CDR1 and CDR2 (germline): DFQATT, SNEGSKA (reference sequence). Germline trimming cut 4 bases from V and 1 base from J; bases unmatched to any gene: 2. The CDR3 extends over 14 amino acids. In nucleotides, the CDR3 is TGCAGTGCTATAGCGGGAGTATCCTACAATGAGCAGTTCTTC. This translates into CSAIAGVSYNEQFF.

The gene calls are TRBV29-1 and TRBJ2-1, with TRBD2 matching 7 bases. The V gene end was trimmed by 7 bases and the J gene end by 3 bases; junction bases not matched to a gene: 6. Per germline, CDR1 SQVTM and CDR2 ANQGSEA. The CDR3 totals 13 residues. The CDR3, as DNA: TGCAGCGCCCTACTAGCGAACTACAATGAGCAGTTCTTC. Protein sequence: CSALLANYNEQFF.

The rearrangement joins TRBV5-1 to TRBJ2-1, with D maybe TRBD2 (6 bases). The CDR3 runs 16 residues. Germline V gene lookup returns CDR1 SGHRS and CDR2 YFSETQ. V shed 4 bases and J shed 3 bases, with 17 bases lying between them. The CDR3 region is CASSPYRDSLYNEQFF. The CDR3 DNA is TGCGCCAGCAGCCCTTACCGGGACTCGCTCTACAATGAGCAGTTCTTC.

This clonotype was seen repeatedly, ten times or more. This chain links TRBV20-1 with TRBJ1-5; D gene uncertain. Trimming stripped 6 bases from V and 3 bases from J, with 9 bases between. The CDR3 totals 12 residues. Germline CDR1 is DFQATT and CDR2 is SNEGSKA (reference sequence). CDR3 in DNA: TGCAGTGCGAGAACTCTCAATCAGCCCCAGCATTTT. This translates into CSARTLNQPQHF.

Concerning this clonotype itself: A read error may be the cause here, since a much bigger clone is one base away. The chain links TRBV5-1 to TRBJ1-1; the D is unclear. The CDR3 consists of 13 residues. Germline CDR1 and CDR2: SGHRS and YFSETQ. Between the trimmed V and J ends, which lost 1 base and 5 bases, there was a span of 9 bases. CDR3 in DNA: TGCGCCAGCAGCTTGACCTGGGGTACTGAAGCTTTCTTT. This encodes CASSLTWGTEAFF.

This clonotype was recorded many times. The rearrangement uses TRBV28 and TRBJ2-1, with 8 bases matching TRBD1. Germline V lookup: CDR1 MDHEN, CDR2 SYDVKM. This CDR3 has 15 residues. Trimming cost V 8 bases and J 6 bases; bases outside gene matches: 12. The CDR3 DNA follows: TGTGCCAGCTCATCCGGGACAGGACCCCCCAATGAGCAGTTCTTC. This encodes CASSSGTGPPNEQFF.

This clonotype was counted many times. DNA for the CDR3: TGCAGTGCTAGAGAGGTGGGAGAGGAGCCAGATACGCAGTATTTT. This encodes CSAREVGEEPDTQYF. V gene TRBV20-1 combines with J gene TRBJ2-3; weak D call: TRBD2 (5 bases). The germline V gene has CDR1 DFQATT and CDR2 SNEGSKA (reference sequence). The CDR3 loop spans 15 amino acids. V lost 0 bases and J 4 bases, leaving 14 bases between the germline ends.

This clonotype was recorded many times. The V and J genes are TRBV24-1 and TRBJ2-3; D may be TRBD2 (5 bases). Germline-derived CDR1 and CDR2 are KGHDR and SFDVKD. The CDR3 sequence is 13 residues long. V lost 4 bases and J 8 bases, leaving 12 bases between the germline ends. The CDR3: CATSERTDATQYF. The CDR3 region has the DNA TGTGCCACCAGTGAGAGGACTGACGCTACGCAGTATTTT.

The chain uses TRBV7-9 and TRBJ2-1; D is possibly TRBD1 or TRBD2 (7 bases each). V dropped 5 bases and J dropped 6 bases, with 17 bases sitting between them. The CDR3 is 15 amino acids. Germline V gives CDR1 SEHNR, CDR2 FQNEAQ (reference sequence). The DNA of the CDR3 is TGTGCCAGCAGCCCTCCAGGGGGGGGATTCAATGAGCAGTTCTTC. Its protein product is CASSPPGGGFNEQFF.

This chain joins TRBV6-1 and TRBJ2-5, with TRBD2 as a possible D gene (6 bases). The germline V and J ends were trimmed by 7 bases and 5 bases, with 26 bases remaining between them. The germline gives CDR1 MNHNS, CDR2 SASEGT. The CDR3 is made up of 17 amino acids. CDR3: CASNREVTSRFMETQYF. The CDR3 DNA sequence: TGTGCCAGCAACCGAGAGGTCACTAGCCGTTTTATGGAGACCCAGTACTTC.

This chain uses TRBV5-1 with TRBJ2-1, with D unclear. Germline V lookup: CDR1 SGHRS, CDR2 YFSETQ. This CDR3 comprises 13 residues. The ends were cut back, 2 bases at V and 5 bases at J, with 8 bases in the middle. The CDR3 loop reads CASSFPANNEQFF. In DNA form, the CDR3 reads TGCGCCAGCAGCTTTCCAGCCAACAATGAGCAGTTCTTC.

The rearrangement uses TRBV4-1 and TRBJ2-7, with 13 positions matching TRBD2. The CDR3 has 19 residues. CDR1 and CDR2 (germline): MGHRA, YSYEKL. Unmatched junction bases numbered 17, after V lost 3 bases and J lost 6 bases. The CDR3 sequence is CASSHRVGTSGTIGSEQYF. The DNA for the CDR3 is TGCGCCAGCAGCCACCGAGTCGGGACTAGCGGGACCATAGGGTCCGAGCAGTACTTC.

This clonotype was recorded many times. The DNA of the CDR3 is TGTGCCAGCAGTTTCGGGGCAGGACTCTCCTACGAGCAGTACTTC. Translating gives CASSFGAGLSYEQYF. V gene TRBV12-3 or TRBV12-4 combines with J gene TRBJ2-7; the D gene could be TRBD1 or TRBD2 (5 bases each). The CDR3 loop spans 15 amino acids. The germline V and J ends were trimmed by 3 bases and 0 bases, with 12 bases remaining between them.

V and J are TRBV3-1 and TRBJ1-3, with D perhaps TRBD1 (6 bases). Trimming took 6 bases from V and 2 from J, leaving 17 bases between them. From germline, CDR1 is LGHDT and CDR2 YNNKEL (reference sequence). CDR3 size: 16 residues. DNA of the CDR3: TGTGCCAGCAGACACTCAGGGGCGACTCCTGGAAACACCATATATTTT. Its protein product is CASRHSGATPGNTIYF. Full variable domain (rest looked up from reference TRBV3-1 and TRBJ1-3): DTAVSQTPKYLVTQMGNDKSIKCEQNLGHDTMYWYKQDSKKFLKIMFSYNNKELIINETVPNRFSPKSPDKAHLNLHINSLELGDSAVYFCASRHSGATPGNTIYFGEGSWLTVV.

This chain uses TRBV19 with TRBJ1-5, with unresolved D. Deletions cut 0 bases from V and 4 bases from J, with 7 bases between. This CDR3 region has 14 residues. Germline V gene data show CDR1 as LNHDA and CDR2 as SQIVND (reference sequence). CDR3: CASSIEGSNQPQHF. The DNA of the CDR3 is TGTGCCAGTAGTATAGAGGGCAGTAATCAGCCCCAGCATTTT.